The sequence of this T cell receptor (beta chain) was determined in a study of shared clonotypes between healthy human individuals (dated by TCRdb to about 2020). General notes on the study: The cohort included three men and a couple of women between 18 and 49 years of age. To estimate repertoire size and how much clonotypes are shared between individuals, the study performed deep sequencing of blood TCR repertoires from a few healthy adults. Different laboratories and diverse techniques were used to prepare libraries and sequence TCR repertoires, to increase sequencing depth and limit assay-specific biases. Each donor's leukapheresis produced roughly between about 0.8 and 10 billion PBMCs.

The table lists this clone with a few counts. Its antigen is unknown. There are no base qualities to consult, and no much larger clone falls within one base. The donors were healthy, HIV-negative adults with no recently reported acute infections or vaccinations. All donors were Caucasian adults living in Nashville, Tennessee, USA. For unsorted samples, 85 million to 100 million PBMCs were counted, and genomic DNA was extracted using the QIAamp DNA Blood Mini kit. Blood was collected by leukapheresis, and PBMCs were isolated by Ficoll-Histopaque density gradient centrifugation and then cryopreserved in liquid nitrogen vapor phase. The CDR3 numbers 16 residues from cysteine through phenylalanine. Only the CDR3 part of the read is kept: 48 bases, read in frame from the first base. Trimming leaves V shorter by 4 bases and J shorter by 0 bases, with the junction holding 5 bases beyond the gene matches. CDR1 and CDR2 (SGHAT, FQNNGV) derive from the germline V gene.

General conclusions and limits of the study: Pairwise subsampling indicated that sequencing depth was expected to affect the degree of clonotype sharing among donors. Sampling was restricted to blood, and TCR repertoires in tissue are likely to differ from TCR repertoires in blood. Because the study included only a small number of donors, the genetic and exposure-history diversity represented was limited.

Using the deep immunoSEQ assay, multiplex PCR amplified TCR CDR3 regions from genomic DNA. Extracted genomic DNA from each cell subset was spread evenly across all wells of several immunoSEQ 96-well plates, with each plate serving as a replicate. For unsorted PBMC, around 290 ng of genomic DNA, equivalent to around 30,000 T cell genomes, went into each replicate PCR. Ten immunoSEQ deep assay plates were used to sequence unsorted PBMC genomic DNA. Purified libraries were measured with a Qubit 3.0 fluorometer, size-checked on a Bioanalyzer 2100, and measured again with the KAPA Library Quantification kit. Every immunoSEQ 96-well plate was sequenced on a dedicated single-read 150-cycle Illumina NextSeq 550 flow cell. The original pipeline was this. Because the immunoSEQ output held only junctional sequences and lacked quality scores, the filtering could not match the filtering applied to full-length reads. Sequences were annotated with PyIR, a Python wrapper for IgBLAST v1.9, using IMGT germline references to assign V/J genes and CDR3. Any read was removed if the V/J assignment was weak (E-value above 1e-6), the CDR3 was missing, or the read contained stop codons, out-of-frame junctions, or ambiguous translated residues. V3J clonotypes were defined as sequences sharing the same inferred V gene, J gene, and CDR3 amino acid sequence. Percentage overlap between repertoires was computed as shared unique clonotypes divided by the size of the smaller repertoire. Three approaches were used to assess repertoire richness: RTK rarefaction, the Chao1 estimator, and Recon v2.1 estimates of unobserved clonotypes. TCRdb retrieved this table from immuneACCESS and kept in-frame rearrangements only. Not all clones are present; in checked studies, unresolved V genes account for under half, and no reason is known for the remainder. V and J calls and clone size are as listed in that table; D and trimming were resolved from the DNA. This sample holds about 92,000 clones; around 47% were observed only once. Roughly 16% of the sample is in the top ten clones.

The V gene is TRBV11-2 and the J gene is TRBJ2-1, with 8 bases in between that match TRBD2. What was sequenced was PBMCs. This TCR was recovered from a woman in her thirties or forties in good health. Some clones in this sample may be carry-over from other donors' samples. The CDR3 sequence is CASSSYSGNSYNEQFF. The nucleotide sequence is TGTGCCAGCAGCTCCTATAGCGGGAACTCCTACAATGAGCAGTTCTTC.